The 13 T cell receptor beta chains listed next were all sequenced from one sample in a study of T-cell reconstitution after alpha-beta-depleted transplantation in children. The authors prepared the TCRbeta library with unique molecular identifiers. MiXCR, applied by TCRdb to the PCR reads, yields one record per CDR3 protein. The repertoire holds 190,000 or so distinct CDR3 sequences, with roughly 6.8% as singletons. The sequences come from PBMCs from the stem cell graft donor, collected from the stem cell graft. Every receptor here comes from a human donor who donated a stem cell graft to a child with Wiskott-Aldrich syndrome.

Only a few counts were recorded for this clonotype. CDR3 nucleotides: TGTGCCAGCAGTTTAAGAATGTATCCCCAAGAGACCCAGTACTTC. Protein: CASSLRMYPQETQYF. The chain couples TRBV7-8 to TRBJ2-5, with D uncertain. CDR1 and CDR2 from the germline V gene are SGHVS and FQNEAQ. The length of the CDR3 is 15 residues. V lost 6 bases, J lost 1 base, and 15 bases lay in between.

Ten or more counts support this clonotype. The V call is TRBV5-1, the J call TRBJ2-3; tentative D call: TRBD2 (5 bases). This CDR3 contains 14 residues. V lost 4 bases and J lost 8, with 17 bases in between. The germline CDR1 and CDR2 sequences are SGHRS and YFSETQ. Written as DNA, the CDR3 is TGCGCCAGCAGCCATGACACCCCTGGAGGTACGCAGTATTTT. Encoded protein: CASSHDTPGGTQYF.

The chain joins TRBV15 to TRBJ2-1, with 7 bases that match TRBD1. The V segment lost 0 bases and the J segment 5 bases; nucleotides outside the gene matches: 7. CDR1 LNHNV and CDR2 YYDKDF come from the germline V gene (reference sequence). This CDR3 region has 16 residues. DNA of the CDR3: TGTGCCACCAGCAGAGACCGGACAGGTTCCCACAATGAGCAGTTCTTC. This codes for CATSRDRTGSHNEQFF.

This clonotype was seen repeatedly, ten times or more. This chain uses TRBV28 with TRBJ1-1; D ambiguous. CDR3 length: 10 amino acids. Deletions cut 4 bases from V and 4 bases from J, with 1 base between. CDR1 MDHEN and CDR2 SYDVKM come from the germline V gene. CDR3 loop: CASSSTEAFF. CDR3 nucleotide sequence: TGTGCCAGCAGTTCCACTGAAGCTTTCTTT. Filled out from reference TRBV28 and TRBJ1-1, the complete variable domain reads DVKVTQSSRYLVKRTGEKVFLECVQDMDHENMFWYRQDPGLGLRLIYFSYDVKMKEKGDIPEGYSVSREKKERFSLILESASTNQTSMYLCASSSTEAFFGQGTRLTVV.

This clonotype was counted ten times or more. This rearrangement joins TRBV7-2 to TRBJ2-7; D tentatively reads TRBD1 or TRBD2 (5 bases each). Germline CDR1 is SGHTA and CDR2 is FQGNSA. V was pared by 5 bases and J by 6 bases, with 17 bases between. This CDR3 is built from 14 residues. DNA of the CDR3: TGTGCCAGCAGCCCCCTTGGGGGAGCCTCCGAGCAGTACTTC. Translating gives CASSPLGGASEQYF.

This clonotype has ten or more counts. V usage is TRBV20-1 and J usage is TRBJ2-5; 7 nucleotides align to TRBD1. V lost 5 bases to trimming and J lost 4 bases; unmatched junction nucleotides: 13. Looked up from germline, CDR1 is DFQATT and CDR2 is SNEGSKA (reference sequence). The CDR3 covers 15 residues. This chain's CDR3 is CSAAQGVGRLETQYF. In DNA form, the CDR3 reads TGCAGTGCTGCCCAGGGGGTGGGGAGACTAGAGACCCAGTACTTC.

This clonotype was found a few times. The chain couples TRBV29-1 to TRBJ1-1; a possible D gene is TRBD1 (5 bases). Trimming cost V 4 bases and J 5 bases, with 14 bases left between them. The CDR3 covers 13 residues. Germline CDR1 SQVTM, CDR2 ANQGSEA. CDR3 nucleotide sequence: TGCAGCGTTGCTATGGGGCAAAGAACTGAAGCTTTCTTT. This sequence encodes CSVAMGQRTEAFF. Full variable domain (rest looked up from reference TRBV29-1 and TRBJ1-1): SAVISQKPSRDICQRGTSLTIQCQVDSQVTMMFWYRQQPGQSLTLIATANQGSEATYESGFVIDKFPISRPNLTFSTLTVSNMSPEDSSIYLCSVAMGQRTEAFFGQGTRLTVV.

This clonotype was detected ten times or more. DNA for the CDR3: TGCAGTGCTAGTGGAGGAGGCGGGGAAAAACTGTTTTTT. Protein product: CSASGGGGEKLFF. The rearrangement joins TRBV20-1 to TRBJ1-4; the D is unclear. This CDR3 contains 13 residues. Trimming took off 3 bases at V and 8 bases at J, with 13 bases between the two ends. The germline CDR1 and CDR2 sequences are DFQATT and SNEGSKA (reference sequence).

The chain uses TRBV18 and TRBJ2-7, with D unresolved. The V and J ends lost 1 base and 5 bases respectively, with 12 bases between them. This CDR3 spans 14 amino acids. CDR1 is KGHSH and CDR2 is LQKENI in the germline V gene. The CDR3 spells CASSPREREHEQYF. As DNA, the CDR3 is TGTGCCAGCTCACCACGGGAAAGGGAACACGAGCAGTACTTC. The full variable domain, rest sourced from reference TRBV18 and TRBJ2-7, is NAGVMQNPRHLVRRRGQEARLRCSPMKGHSHVYWYRQLPEEGLKFMVYLQKENIIDESGMPKERFSAEFPKEGPSILRIQQVVRGDSAAYFCASSPREREHEQYFGPGTRLTVT.

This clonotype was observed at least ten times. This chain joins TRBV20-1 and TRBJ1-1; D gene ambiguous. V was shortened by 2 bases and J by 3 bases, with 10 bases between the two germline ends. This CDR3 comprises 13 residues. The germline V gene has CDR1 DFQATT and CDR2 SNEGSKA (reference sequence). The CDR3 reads CSARSDPDTEAFF. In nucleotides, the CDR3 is TGCAGTGCTAGATCCGACCCCGACACTGAAGCTTTCTTT.

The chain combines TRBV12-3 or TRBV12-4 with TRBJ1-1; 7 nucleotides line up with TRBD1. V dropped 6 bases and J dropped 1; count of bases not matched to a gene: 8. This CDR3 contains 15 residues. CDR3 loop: CASSIGGQPNTEAFF. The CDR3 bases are TGTGCCAGCAGCATAGGGGGACAGCCGAACACTGAAGCTTTCTTT.

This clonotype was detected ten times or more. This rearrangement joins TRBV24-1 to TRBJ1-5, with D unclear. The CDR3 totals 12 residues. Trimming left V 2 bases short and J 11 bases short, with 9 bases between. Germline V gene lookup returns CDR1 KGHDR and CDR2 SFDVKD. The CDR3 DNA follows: TGTGCCACCAGTGATTCGGTTTTTGCCCAGCATTTT. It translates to CATSDSVFAQHF.

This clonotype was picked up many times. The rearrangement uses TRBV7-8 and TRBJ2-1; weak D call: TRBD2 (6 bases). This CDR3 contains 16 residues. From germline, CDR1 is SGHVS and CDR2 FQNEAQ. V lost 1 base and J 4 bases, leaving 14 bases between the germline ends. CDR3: CASSLDGEVRYNEQFF. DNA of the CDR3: TGTGCCAGCAGCTTAGATGGGGAGGTTAGGTACAATGAGCAGTTCTTC.